The next 20 T cell receptor beta chains were all read from a single sample in a study of memory CD4+ T cells and cytomegalovirus serostatus. Single viable CD3+CD4+CD8-CD45RO+ cells were sorted as the memory CD4+ T cells. Libraries were prepared by immunoSEQ multiplex PCR; TCRdb keeps only in-frame clonotypes and omits some of them. The repertoire has about 57,000 clones, over 75% of them found once; the top ten carry about 0.82%. The sequencing sample was made of memory CD4+ T cells from blood. These receptors came from an adult in good health and CMV-seronegative.

This chain connects TRBV28 to TRBJ2-7; 11 bases align to TRBD2. The CDR3 sequence is 16 residues long. Germline-derived CDR1 and CDR2 are MDHEN and SYDVKM. V trimming: 4 bases; J trimming: 2 bases; junction bases outside the gene matches: 7. The CDR3 loop is CASSSPSGRLTYEQYF. CDR3 nucleotides: TGTGCCAGCAGTTCCCCTAGCGGGAGGCTTACCTACGAGCAGTACTTC. Drawing the rest from reference TRBV28 and TRBJ2-7, the complete variable domain is DVKVTQSSRYLVKRTGEKVFLECVQDMDHENMFWYRQDPGLGLRLIYFSYDVKMKEKGDIPEGYSVSREKKERFSLILESASTNQTSMYLCASSSPSGRLTYEQYFGPGTRLTVT.

The chain recombines TRBV18 with TRBJ2-5, with 12 bases matching TRBD2. Matching the DNA end better, TRBJ2-7 makes the J call doubtful. The V gene's germline CDR1 is KGHSH and CDR2 LQKENI. CDR3 length: 16 amino acids. The DNA for the CDR3 is TGTGCCAGCTCAGACCTCAGACTAGCGGGGGTCTACGAGCAGTACTTC. It yields the protein CASSDLRLAGVYEQYF.

This clone was observed once. The chain recombines TRBV28 with TRBJ1-2; perhaps TRBD1 as D (5 bases). This CDR3 is built from 15 residues. Trimming took 3 bases from V and 6 from J, leaving 17 bases between them. The germline gives CDR1 MDHEN, CDR2 SYDVKM. This CDR3 reads CASSFSTGDQDGYTF. CDR3 nucleotides: TGTGCCAGCAGTTTCTCCACAGGCGATCAGGATGGCTACACCTTC.

Remarks on this clone: Mismatch with germline at one junction end may stem from a read error. The chain carries TRBV7-2 and TRBJ1-5; no reliable D call. Germline V gene lookup returns CDR1 SGHTA and CDR2 FQGNSA. The CDR3 length is 13 residues. The CDR3 DNA follows: TGTGCCAGCACCTTAGATGGCGGTCAGCCCCAGCATTTT. As protein: CASTLDGGQPQHF.

The chain recombines TRBV29-1 with TRBJ1-3; D remains unclear. Per the germline V gene, CDR1 is SQVTM and CDR2 is ANQGSEA. Trimming left V 7 bases short and J 6 bases short, with 13 bases between. This CDR3 is built from 12 residues. The CDR3 spells CSAGSEPNTIYF. The CDR3 DNA is TGCAGCGCCGGGTCTGAACCAAACACCATATATTTT.

The rearrangement joins TRBV20-1 to TRBJ2-1, with TRBD1 matching 9 bases. The length of the CDR3 is 11 residues. Germline V gene lookup returns CDR1 DFQATT and CDR2 SNEGSKA (reference sequence). Unmatched junction bases numbered 5, after V lost 7 bases and J lost 10 bases. DNA for the CDR3: TGCAGTGTAACAGGGGGCAGGGAGCAGTTCTTC. Its protein product is CSVTGGREQFF.

The CDR3 coding sequence is TGTGCCAGCAGCCCCCCCAAGGGTGAAGCTTTCTTT. It translates to CASSPPKGEAFF. The V and J genes are TRBV7-2 and TRBJ1-1; unclear D gene. The CDR3 has 12 residues. V was pared by 5 bases and J by 7 bases, with 11 bases between. CDR1 SGHTA and CDR2 FQGNSA come from the germline V gene.

Relative to its sample, this clone is medium-sized. CDR3 protein: CASSLDGKEPQHF. The CDR3 DNA reads TGTGCCAGCAGCTTAGATGGGAAGGAGCCCCAGCATTTT. The chain has TRBV7-9 and TRBJ1-5; D gene ambiguous. The V end lost 1 base, the J end lost 8 bases, and 9 bases lay between the germline ends. Germline loops: CDR1 SEHNR, CDR2 FQNEAQ (reference sequence). The CDR3 runs 13 residues.

The chain uses TRBV28 and TRBJ1-6, with TRBD1 identical over 12 bases. Looked up from germline, CDR1 is MDHEN and CDR2 is SYDVKM. CDR3 length: 14 residues. Losses at the gene ends were 8 bases for V and 9 bases for J; bases not matched to a gene: 5. CDR3 nucleotides: TGTGCCAGCTTCCCGGGACAGGGGGCTTCACCCCTCCACTTT. It translates to CASFPGQGASPLHF.

The V and J genes are TRBV18 and TRBJ2-2, with D perhaps matching TRBD1 (8 bases). CDR1 and CDR2 from the germline V gene are KGHSH and LQKENI. The CDR3 length is 17 residues. The V end was cut by 6 bases, the J end by 4 bases, with 21 bases between. CDR3 nucleotides: TGTGCCAGCTCCCAACCCCAGGGGGCTAGCGGCACCGGGGAGCTGTTTTTT. Translated: CASSQPQGASGTGELFF. The full variable domain, rest sourced from reference TRBV18 and TRBJ2-2, is NAGVMQNPRHLVRRRGQEARLRCSPMKGHSHVYWYRQLPEEGLKFMVYLQKENIIDESGMPKERFSAEFPKEGPSILRIQQVVRGDSAAYFCASSQPQGASGTGELFFGEGSRLTVL.

The chain is built from TRBV5-1 and TRBJ2-3, with 10 bases that match TRBD1. The CDR3 loop spans 15 amino acids. Unmatched junction bases numbered 3, after V lost 0 bases and J lost 5 bases. Germline V gene data show CDR1 as SGHRS and CDR2 as YFSETQ. The CDR3 coding sequence is TGCGCCAGCAGCTTGGATGGACAGGGGGAAGATACGCAGTATTTT. Its translation: CASSLDGQGEDTQYF.

The J gene is TRBJ1-1, the V gene TRBV5-4; perhaps TRBD1 as D (6 bases). Germline assignment: CDR1 SGHNT and CDR2 YYREEE (reference sequence). The CDR3 runs to 14 residues. V was cut by 4 bases and J by 3 bases, with 13 bases left in between. CDR3 loop: CASSGRTDYTEAFF. CDR3 DNA sequence: TGTGCCAGCAGCGGGCGGACAGATTACACTGAAGCTTTCTTT.

This chain joins TRBV2 and TRBJ1-6; TRBD1 aligns across 10 bases. Germline trimming cut 3 bases from V and 8 bases from J; bases unmatched to any gene: 1. The CDR3 is made up of 14 amino acids. Germline V gene sequence: CDR1 SNHLY, CDR2 FYNNEI. DNA of the CDR3: TGTGCCAGCAGTGAGGGGACAGGGGATTCACCCCTCCACTTT. This sequence encodes CASSEGTGDSPLHF.

This clone came up once. The chain joins TRBV28 to TRBJ1-6; D might be TRBD1 (6 bases). Germline CDR1 is MDHEN and CDR2 is SYDVKM. Trimming shortened V by 10 bases and J by 10 bases, and 14 bases separated the two germline ends. The CDR3 length is 12 residues. CDR3 sequence (DNA): TGTGCCACCATTGGGGGGCGGTCACCCCTCCACTTT. Amino acid sequence: CATIGGRSPLHF.

The genes are TRBV19 and TRBJ2-7; D is unresolved. The V gene's germline CDR1 is LNHDA and CDR2 SQIVND (reference sequence). The CDR3 sequence is 13 residues long. Trimming pared 3 bases from V and 5 bases from J, leaving 11 bases between. The CDR3 spells CASSMRRNDEQYF. In DNA, the CDR3 is TGTGCCAGTAGTATGAGACGGAATGACGAGCAGTACTTC.

This rearrangement joins TRBV27 to TRBJ2-7, with 8 positions matching TRBD2. Germline-derived CDR1 and CDR2 are MNHEY and SMNVEV (reference sequence). The CDR3 sequence is 15 residues long. The ends lost 6 bases at V and 3 bases at J; junction bases unmatched: 10. CDR3 protein: CASRTLSGTSYEQYF. Here the CDR3 DNA reads TGTGCCAGCAGAACCCTTTCCGGGACTAGCTACGAGCAGTACTTC.

The sample holds one count of this clone. V gene TRBV7-2 combines with J gene TRBJ2-2; 14 positions agree with TRBD2. This CDR3 is 19 amino acids long. CDR1 is SGHTA and CDR2 is FQGNSA in the germline V gene. Trimming at V came to 5 bases and at J to 6 bases, leaving 14 bases not matched to a gene. DNA for the CDR3: TGTGCCAGCAGCCGCCGAGCGGGACTAGCGGGAGTAAAGGCCGGGGAGCTGTTTTTT. This translates into CASSRRAGLAGVKAGELFF.

This clone has only a few counts. The CDR3 loop reads CASSQSGTGLETQYF. Written as DNA, the CDR3 is TGTGCCAGCAGCCAATCCGGGACAGGATTGGAGACCCAGTACTTC. The chain carries TRBV11-3 and TRBJ2-5; 8 nucleotides agree with TRBD1. Germline V gene sequence: CDR1 SGHNT, CDR2 YENEEA. V trimming: 5 bases; J trimming: 5 bases; junction bases outside the gene matches: 10. This CDR3 has 15 residues.

This clone came up a few times. The chain employs TRBV18 and TRBJ1-3; TRBD1 might be the D (5 bases). V was pared by 6 bases and J by 0 bases, with 12 bases between. Germline CDR1 reads KGHSH; CDR2 reads LQKENI. CDR3 length: 15 residues. The DNA of the CDR3 is TGTGCCAGCTCCTCGGAGGGGTACTCTGGAAACACCATATATTTT. This encodes CASSSEGYSGNTIYF.

This clone has a handful of counts. The chain links TRBV7-6 to TRBJ2-3; unclear D gene. This CDR3 spans 11 amino acids. Between the trimmed V and J ends, which lost 4 bases and 4 bases, there was a span of 3 bases. The V gene's germline CDR1 is SGHVS and CDR2 FNYEAQ. The CDR3 reads CASSSSDTQYF. The CDR3 DNA reads TGTGCCAGCAGCTCGTCAGATACGCAGTATTTT.